This T cell receptor (beta chain) was identified during a study of spatial heterogeneity in lung cancer. Study information: Every unique TCR and UMI combination, on average, appeared more than ten times in raw reads.

The time point denotes: sample taken at primary tumor resection. Unsorted whole RNA samples from tumor, nontumor lung or frozen PBMC were sequenced. This CDR3 is built from 10 residues. Germline lookup yields CDR1 MNHEY and CDR2 SVGEGT. Each TCR cDNA molecule bore a unique molecular identifier. One entry per CDR3 protein results from TCRdb running MiXCR on the 5' RACE reads. The sample has roughly 38,000 distinct CDR3 sequences, 3.1% seen once; the top ten hold roughly 34%. Remarks on this clonotype: Just one base apart from a much larger clone, this may be a read error.

The receptor was isolated from a male donor with early-stage non-small cell lung cancer. The specimen was normal lung tissue next to the tumor, collected at surgery. The chain carries TRBV6-2 or TRBV6-3 and TRBJ1-1; TRBD1 is a possible D gene (5 bases). The CDR3 spells CASSYTGRIF. The CDR3 DNA sequence: TGTGCCAGCAGTTACACAGGAAGGATCTTT.